These T cell receptor beta chains were read from a single sample in a study of OX40 agonist ivuxolimab in advanced cancers. Using immunoSEQ multiplex PCR, the repertoire was profiled, and TCRdb retains in-frame clones only, with some absent. The sample shows some 39,000 clones, about 88% of them seen only once. Here the sequenced sample was CD4+ or CD8+ T cells sorted from blood, taken in a trial of the OX40 agonist ivuxolimab. The origin of the receptors is an adult with an advanced solid tumor such as melanoma, head and neck, liver or kidney cancer. CDR3s include the opening cysteine and the closing phenylalanine or tryptophan. D genes are given only for firm matches. Clone size is stated in some rows and not others, as once, few, many or a class when expanded.

TRBV7-9	.	TRBJ2-3	.	TGTGCCAGCAGCCCCCGTAAGTCGGGTAGCACAGATACGCAGTATTTT	CASSPRKSGSTDTQYF
TRBV10-3	TRBD1	TRBJ2-7	few	TGTGCCATCAGTGAATCCCTGACAGGGAAATACGAGCAGTACTTC	CAISESLTGKYEQYF
TRBV28	.	TRBJ2-7	.	TGTGCCAGCAGTCCACAATACGAGCAGTACTTC	CASSPQYEQYF
TRBV7-9	.	TRBJ2-1	.	TGTGCCAGCAGCTTAGCCAGGGGCGATGAGCAGTTCTTC	CASSLARGDEQFF
TRBV28	.	TRBJ1-4	.	TGTGCCAGCAGTGCGAAGGGGGTAACTAATGAAAAACTGTTTTTT	CASSAKGVTNEKLFF
TRBV19	.	TRBJ1-4	.	TGTGCCAGCAGAAAGGCAGGGAGCGATGAAAAACTGTTTTTT	CASRKAGSDEKLFF
TRBV6-1	.	TRBJ1-4	.	TGTGCCAGCACGTTTCGGACTAATGAAAAACTGTTTTTT	CASTFRTNEKLFF
TRBV4-1	.	TRBJ2-4	.	TGCGCCAGCAGCCAAGACCCCAATAACGGCAGGCAGTACTTC	CASSQDPNNGRQYF
TRBV2	.	TRBJ1-1	.	TGTGCCAGCAGTCCTGGAATGAACACTGAAGCTTTCTTT	CASSPGMNTEAFF
TRBV18	.	TRBJ2-5	.	TGTGCCAGCTCACGGCCACAGGGCGGCCAGTACTTC	CASSRPQGGQYF
TRBV19	.	TRBJ1-2	.	TGTGCCAGTAGTATGGTGGGAGGCTACACCTTC	CASSMVGGYTF
TRBV5-6	TRBD1	TRBJ1-1	.	TGTGCCAGCAGCTTATCGGACAGGCGGACTGAAGCTTTCTTT	CASSLSDRRTEAFF
TRBV28	.	TRBJ2-1	.	TGTGCCTGTTACAGGGGGGGGAATGAGCAGTTCTTC	CACYRGGNEQFF
TRBV2	TRBD2	TRBJ2-3	.	TGTGCCTCAAGGTGGAGCGGGAGTTTAGCCGTCACAGATACGCAGTATTTT	CASRWSGSLAVTDTQYF
TRBV5-6	.	TRBJ2-6	.	TGTGCCAGCAGCGGCAGGGGAACTGGGGCCAACGTCCTGACTTTC	CASSGRGTGANVLTF
TRBV6-6	.	TRBJ1-1	.	TGTGCCAGCAGTTACTCGAACATAAGGGGTGAGGCTGAAGCTTTCTTT	CASSYSNIRGEAEAFF
TRBV5-1	TRBD1	TRBJ2-7	.	TGCGCCAGCAGCTTTGGACAGGACTACGAGCAGTACTTC	CASSFGQDYEQYF
TRBV5-1	TRBD1	TRBJ1-2	.	TGCGCCAGCGCCCCCGGTCAGGGGGCAGTCTATGGCTACACCTTC	CASAPGQGAVYGYTF
TRBV19	.	TRBJ2-5	.	TGTGCCAGTAGTGTACGAATTCCGGAGACCCAGTACTTC	CASSVRIPETQYF
TRBV4-1	.	TRBJ2-1	.	TGCGCCAGCAGCCCGCGATTGACAGACAATGAGCAGTTCTTC	CASSPRLTDNEQFF
TRBV19	TRBD1	TRBJ1-1	.	TGTGCCAGTAGTAGTCCCGGGACAGGGTTGAACACTGAAGCTTTCTTT	CASSSPGTGLNTEAFF
TRBV11-2	.	TRBJ2-3	.	TGTGCCAGCAGCCCCCCCGCGACCTTTGGCACAGATACGCAGTATTTT	CASSPPATFGTDTQYF
TRBV15	.	TRBJ2-4	.	TGTGCCACCAGCGGCCATCTAGGCCAAAACATTCAGTACTTC	CATSGHLGQNIQYF
TRBV15	.	TRBJ2-5	.	TGTGCCACCACCATTGGCTTAAGAGAGACCCAGTACTTC	CATTIGLRETQYF
TRBV10-3	TRBD1	TRBJ2-1	.	TGTGCCATCAGTGACCGGGGACAGCTGAGCTCCTACAATGAGCAGTTCTTC	CAISDRGQLSSYNEQFF
TRBV19	.	TRBJ2-5	.	TGTGCCAGTAGTCCCGACACCAACCAAGGCACCCAGTACTTC	CASSPDTNQGTQYF
TRBV7-2	TRBD2	TRBJ2-3	.	TGTGCCAGCAGCTTAAGGCTAGCGGGAGGGGGTACAGATACGCAGTATTTT	CASSLRLAGGGTDTQYF
TRBV5-4	.	TRBJ1-1	.	TGTGCCAGCAGCCCCCCTGGGGGAGGGAACACTGAAGCTTTCTTT	CASSPPGGGNTEAFF
TRBV5-4	TRBD1	TRBJ1-1	.	TGTGCCAGCAGTTACCAGGGGGCAACTGAAGCTTTCTTT	CASSYQGATEAFF
TRBV6-5	.	TRBJ2-3	.	TGTGCCAGCAAACTCTCGGGCATGGGCGATACGCAGTATTTT	CASKLSGMGDTQYF
TRBV5-6	.	TRBJ2-3	.	TGTGCCAGCAGCGTCCTCAATCCGGATACGCAGTATTTT	CASSVLNPDTQYF
TRBV5-1	.	TRBJ2-7	.	TGCGCCAGCAGCTTGGGGGGGATGAGTAACGAGCAGTACTTC	CASSLGGMSNEQYF
TRBV5-6	.	TRBJ2-4	.	TGTGCCAGCAGCCAATATAACCTAGCCAAAAACATTCAGTACTTC	CASSQYNLAKNIQYF
TRBV18	.	TRBJ2-2	.	TGTGCCAGCTTTGTGAACGCGGGGGAGCTGTTTTTT	CASFVNAGELFF
TRBV27	TRBD2	TRBJ2-3	.	TGTGCCAGCAGTATCGGACTAGCGGGTTCGAGTACGCAGTATTTT	CASSIGLAGSSTQYF
TRBV9	.	TRBJ2-5	.	TGTGCCAGCAGCGTAGGGGGTCGGGCGGAAGAGACCCAGTACTTC	CASSVGGRAEETQYF
TRBV2	TRBD2	TRBJ2-3	.	TGTGCCAGCAGTGTGCGGGGGGGCGGTACAGATACGCAGTATTTT	CASSVRGGGTDTQYF
TRBV5-1	.	TRBJ2-7	.	TGCGCCAGCATGGGAAACGCGGGACTTTTTCACGAGCAGTACTTC	CASMGNAGLFHEQYF
TRBV20-1	.	TRBJ1-1	few	TGCAGTGTTTACCAGAACACTGAAGCTTTCTTT	CSVYQNTEAFF
TRBV6-6	.	TRBJ1-5	.	TGTGCCAGCAGTGCCCGCCAGGATCAGCCCCAGCATTTT	CASSARQDQPQHF
TRBV5-4	TRBD1	TRBJ2-2	.	TGTGCCAGCAGCCCGAACAGGGGGCTGGGGAACACCGGGGAGCTGTTTTTT	CASSPNRGLGNTGELFF
TRBV10-3	TRBD1	TRBJ2-7	.	TGTGCCATCAGTGACCCAGGGGGATCCTACGAGCAGTACTTC	CAISDPGGSYEQYF
TRBV27	.	TRBJ2-1	.	TGTGCCAGCAGTTCCTACGGGACTCAGATCTACAATGAGCAGTTCTTC	CASSSYGTQIYNEQFF
TRBV12-5	.	TRBJ2-7	.	TGTGCTAGCTCAGGATGGGGGAAAAACGAGCAGTACTTC	CASSGWGKNEQYF
TRBV18	.	TRBJ1-5	few	TGTGCCAGCTCACCTAACGCCTTTAGAGATCAGCCCCAGCATTTT	CASSPNAFRDQPQHF
TRBV7-2	.	TRBJ2-1	once	TGTGCCAGCAGCTTAGTACGGAGGGGCCAAGTTAAGTTCTTC	CASSLVRRGQVKFF
TRBV7-9	.	TRBJ1-5	.	TGTGCCAGCAGCTTAGGGGGGGGCCTTGCAAATCAGCCCCAGCATTTT	CASSLGGGLANQPQHF
TRBV4-1	TRBD1	TRBJ1-1	few	TGCGCCAGCAGCCGACCCTTGGGACAGGGGAACACTGAAGCTTTCTTT	CASSRPLGQGNTEAFF
TRBV5-1	.	TRBJ1-2	.	TGCGCCAGCAGCTTGGTGCCCCTAGGATCTTCTAACTATGGCTACACCTTC	CASSLVPLGSSNYGYTF
TRBV28	.	TRBJ2-7	.	TGTGCCAGCAGTTTCGCGGGAATGAGCTCCTACGAGCAGTACTTC	CASSFAGMSSYEQYF
TRBV5-4	.	TRBJ2-7	.	TGTGCCAGCAGCTCGACTAGTTACGAGCAGTACTTC	CASSSTSYEQYF
TRBV28	TRBD2	TRBJ2-1	.	TGTGCCAGCAGTCTACAGGGACTAGCCTACAATGAGCAGTTCTTC	CASSLQGLAYNEQFF
TRBV19	.	TRBJ2-1	.	TGTGCCAGTCTAGGCGGGAAGGGGATGGAGCAGTTCTTC	CASLGGKGMEQFF
TRBV5-8	.	TRBJ1-5	.	TGTGCCAGCAGCCGGGACGGGCGTCAGCCCCAGCATTTT	CASSRDGRQPQHF
TRBV7-9	TRBD1	TRBJ1-4	.	TGTGCCAGCAGCCTAGGGGGCCAGCCGGGGGAAAAACTGTTTTTT	CASSLGGQPGEKLFF
TRBV10-1	.	TRBJ2-1	.	TGCGCCAGCAGCTTCGACCCCTCCAATGAGCAGTTCTTC	CASSFDPSNEQFF
TRBV6-1	.	TRBJ1-1	once	TGTGCCAGCACGGGTGGGGGCGGTAACACTGAAGCTTTCTTT	CASTGGGGNTEAFF
TRBV10-3	TRBD1	TRBJ2-1	.	TGTGCCATCAGTGATTCCGGGACAGGGCGGGGCAATGAGCAGTTCTTC	CAISDSGTGRGNEQFF
TRBV6-5	TRBD2	TRBJ2-1	.	TGTGCCAGCAGTTACGCTAGCGGGATGCTCTACAATGAGCAGTTCTTC	CASSYASGMLYNEQFF
TRBV28	TRBD1	TRBJ2-7	.	TGTGCCAGCAGCCTGGTCCAGGGGGCGAAGGAGCAGTACTTC	CASSLVQGAKEQYF